This T cell receptor beta chain was sequenced in a study of blood T cell repertoires in COVID-19. On the study more broadly: Acute-phase and convalescent COVID-19 samples originated in the United States, Italy and Spain. Nucleic acid was either cDNA or gDNA, and it came from T cells, B-cell-depleted T cells, or PBMCs.

V lost 5 bases to trimming and J lost 7 bases, with 17 bases between them. The CDR3 is 15 residues long. The germline V gene encodes CDR1 KGHSH and CDR2 LQKENI. In the authors' methods: Amplified reference gene primers provided the basis for estimating nucleated cell counts. Data came from immunoSEQ multiplex PCR; TCRdb stores just in-frame clones and leaves some out. V, J and clone size were drawn from that table, and D and trimming were deduced from the DNA. This table has 65,000 to 80,000 clones, approximately 90% appearing once. The sequenced material came from peripheral blood. This chain connects TRBV18 to TRBJ1-4, with D possibly being TRBD1 (6 bases). This clonotype was obtained from a man between 65 and 79 years old with active or convalescent COVID-19. The CDR3 reads CASSTSTGNGEKLFF. As DNA, the CDR3 is TGTGCCAGCTCAACTTCCACAGGGAACGGTGAAAAACTGTTTTTT.